This record looks at one T cell receptor beta chain sequence and its context. The antigen is unknown. Profiling relied on immunoSEQ multiplex PCR, and the TCRdb table lists in-frame clones only, not all of them. The sample records some 20,000 clones, about nine tenths being singletons. The CDR3 runs 13 residues. CDR1 is GTSNPN and CDR2 is SVGIG in the germline V gene (reference sequence). Trimming removed 5 bases at V and 4 bases at J, with 14 bases between. The data originate from a study of T cells in localized non-small cell lung cancer. General observations from the study: Appearances in adjacent lung were noted for a median approximately 58 of the top 100 tumor clones.

This chain uses TRBV30 with TRBJ1-2; D is perhaps TRBD1 (5 bases). This receptor was taken from a man aged 40 to 70 with stage II squamous cell lung carcinoma. Sequences were derived from PBMCs, sampled before any cancer treatment. Written as DNA, the CDR3 is TGTGCCTGGGGTCGACAGACCCTCTATGGCTACACCTTC. This translates into CAWGRQTLYGYTF.